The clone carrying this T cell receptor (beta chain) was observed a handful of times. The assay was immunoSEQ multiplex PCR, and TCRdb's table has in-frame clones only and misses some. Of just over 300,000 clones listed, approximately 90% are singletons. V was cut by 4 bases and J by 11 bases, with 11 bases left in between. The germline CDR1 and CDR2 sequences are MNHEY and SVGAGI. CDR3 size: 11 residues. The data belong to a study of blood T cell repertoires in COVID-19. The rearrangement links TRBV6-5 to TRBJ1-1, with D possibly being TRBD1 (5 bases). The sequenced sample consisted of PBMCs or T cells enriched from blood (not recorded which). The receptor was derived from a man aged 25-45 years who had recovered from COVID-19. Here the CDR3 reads CASSSGMEAFF. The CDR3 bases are TGTGCCAGCAGTTCAGGGATGGAGGCTTTCTTT.